A single sample gave rise to the 29 T cell receptor beta chains below, sequenced in a study of blood T cell repertoires in COVID-19. Here immunoSEQ multiplex PCR was the method, and the copy in TCRdb shows in-frame clones only, minus some. The table has about 210,000 clones, approximately 86% seen once; the top ten hold 10%. The specimen sequenced was PBMCs or T cells enriched from blood (not recorded which). The receptor set was obtained from a man younger than 35 with acute COVID-19.

This sequence joins TRBV9 and TRBJ1-2, with a weak D call TRBD1 (5 bases). CDR3 length: 13 amino acids. V was pared by 0 bases and J by 6 bases, with 9 bases between. Germline V gene data show CDR1 as SGDLS and CDR2 as YYNGEE. CDR3 DNA sequence: TGTGCCAGCAGCGTAGGGGGCAGGGATGGCTACACCTTC. Translation: CASSVGGRDGYTF.

The CDR3: CATITGTTGELFF. DNA for the CDR3: TGTGCCACGATAACGGGAACCACCGGGGAGCTGTTTTTT. The V and J genes are TRBV21-1 and TRBJ2-2; TRBD2, as called in the table, went unchecked against the DNA. TRBV21-1 is an annotated pseudogene. The CDR3 extends over 13 amino acids.

This clone occurred once. The chain joins TRBV4-2 to TRBJ2-2; TRBD2 matches at 8 bases. V dropped 0 bases and J dropped 6; count of bases not matched to a gene: 12. Germline loops: CDR1 LGHNA, CDR2 YNFKEQ. The CDR3 extends over 18 amino acids. The CDR3 loop reads CASSQDPPGLAPAGELFF. The DNA of the CDR3 is TGTGCCAGCAGCCAAGATCCCCCTGGACTAGCCCCAGCCGGGGAGCTGTTTTTT.

The J gene is TRBJ2-5, the V gene TRBV4-2, with TRBD2 matching over 10 bases. The CDR3 totals 17 residues. The V gene end was trimmed by 1 base and the J gene end by 4 bases; junction bases not matched to a gene: 9. The V gene's germline CDR1 is LGHNA and CDR2 YNFKEQ. CDR3 nucleotide sequence: TGTGCCAGCAGCCAAGCTTGGTCTAGCGGGAGTGTAGAGACCCAGTACTTC. Translated, it gives CASSQAWSSGSVETQYF.

The chain joins TRBV9 to TRBJ1-2, with unresolved D. V dropped 4 bases and J dropped 4 bases, with 17 bases sitting between them. The germline V gene has CDR1 SGDLS and CDR2 YYNGEE. The CDR3 has 15 amino acids. CDR3 region: CASSIGSKMGYGYTF. The CDR3 region has the DNA TGTGCCAGCAGCATCGGGTCAAAAATGGGCTATGGCTACACCTTC. The full variable domain, in which reference TRBV9 and TRBJ1-2 provide the parts outside the CDR3, is DSGVTQTPKHLITATGQRVTLRCSPRSGDLSVYWYQQSLDQGLQFLIQYYNGEERAKGNILERFSAQQFPDLHSELNLSSLELGDSALYFCASSIGSKMGYGYTFGSGTRLTVV.

This clone was detected only once. The chain combines TRBV2 with TRBJ2-5; no clear D. CDR1 and CDR2 (germline): SNHLY, FYNNEI. The CDR3 is 13 amino acids. V gave up 7 bases and J gave up 3 bases, with 12 bases separating them. The CDR3 spells CASTKEQKETQYF. In DNA, the CDR3 is TGTGCCAGCACGAAAGAACAAAAAGAGACCCAGTACTTC.

This rearrangement joins TRBV29-1 to TRBJ2-1; D unresolved. V gave up 4 bases and J gave up 4 bases, with 11 bases separating them. The length of the CDR3 is 13 residues. CDR1 and CDR2 (germline): SQVTM, ANQGSEA. The CDR3 DNA is TGCAGCGTTGTGCTAGACCTATACAATGAGCAGTTCTTC. Translating gives CSVVLDLYNEQFF.

This chain joins TRBV28 and TRBJ1-5; 7 bases match TRBD1. CDR3 size: 15 residues. Per the germline V gene, CDR1 is MDHEN and CDR2 is SYDVKM. V was clipped by 6 bases and J by 3 bases; unmatched bases: 8. The CDR3 protein is CASRTPGTANQPQHF. The CDR3 DNA reads as TGTGCCAGCAGGACCCCCGGGACAGCCAATCAGCCCCAGCATTTT.

This clone has only one observation. The J gene is TRBJ2-1, the V gene TRBV11-3; 13 bases fit TRBD2. V lost 1 base and J lost 8; bases outside the gene matches: 11. Germline loops: CDR1 SGHNT, CDR2 YENEEA. The length of the CDR3 is 18 residues. The CDR3 nucleotides are TGTGCCAGCAGCTTAGGAGGGACTAGCGGGAAGAGGAGCGATGAGCAGTTCTTC. This encodes CASSLGGTSGKRSDEQFF.

This chain's CDR3 is CASGPFNNSPLHF. The CDR3 nucleotides read TGTGCCAGCGGGCCCTTCAATAATTCACCCCTCCACTTT. V and J are TRBV27 and TRBJ1-6; D unclear. There are 13 residues in the CDR3. V lost 8 bases to trimming and J lost 5 bases, with 10 bases between them. Germline V CDR1 and CDR2: MNHEY, SMNVEV (reference sequence).

The chain employs TRBV5-1 and TRBJ2-7, with TRBD2 matching 7 bases. V trimming: 9 bases; J trimming: 0 bases; junction bases outside the gene matches: 9. Per germline, CDR1 SGHRS and CDR2 YFSETQ. CDR3 size: 14 residues. CDR3 sequence: CATRHERDSYEQYF. CDR3 nucleotides: TGCGCCACCCGACACGAGCGGGACTCCTACGAGCAGTACTTC. The complete variable domain, with remaining parts taken from reference TRBV5-1 and TRBJ2-7, reads KAGVTQTPRYLIKTRGQQVTLSCSPISGHRSVSWYQQTPGQGLQFLFEYFSETQRNKGNFPGRFSGRQFSNSRSEMNVSTLELGDSALYLCATRHERDSYEQYFGPGTRLTVT.

The chain joins TRBV5-1 to TRBJ1-2, with 7 nucleotides matching TRBD1. Germline CDR1 and CDR2: SGHRS and YFSETQ. V lost 3 bases to trimming and J lost 4 bases; unmatched junction nucleotides: 3. CDR3 size: 13 residues. The CDR3 nucleotides are TGCGCCAGCAGCTCCGGACAGGCCTATGGCTACACCTTC. Translated, it gives CASSSGQAYGYTF.

This sequence joins TRBV7-9 and TRBJ2-1; 8 bases align to TRBD2. This CDR3 spans 13 amino acids. CDR1 is SEHNR, CDR2 FQNEAQ, per germline (reference sequence). Losses at the gene ends were 8 bases for V and 3 bases for J; bases not matched to a gene: 3. CDR3 residues: CASFTSGYNEQFF. For the CDR3, the DNA is TGTGCCAGCTTCACTAGCGGCTACAATGAGCAGTTCTTC.

This clone was seen a handful of times. The J gene is TRBJ2-7, the V gene TRBV3-1 (or the pseudogene TRBV3-2); 8 bases match TRBD2. CDR3 length equals 15 residues. Losses at the gene ends were 1 base for V and 3 bases for J; bases not matched to a gene: 5. Germline lookup yields CDR1 LGHDT and CDR2 YNNKEL (reference sequence). The CDR3 DNA reads TGTGCCAGCAGCCAAGCCAGCGGGAGTTACTACGAGCAGTACTTC. The encoded protein is CASSQASGSYYEQYF.

The CDR3 DNA reads TGTGCCAGCAGCCACCTCGGACAGGGCGGAAGCTCCTATAATTCACCCCTCCACTTT. Translated: CASSHLGQGGSSYNSPLHF. The V and J genes are TRBV3-1 (or the pseudogene TRBV3-2) and TRBJ1-6, with 8 nucleotides matching TRBD1. Looked up from germline, CDR1 is LGHDT and CDR2 is YNNKEL (reference sequence). The CDR3 consists of 19 residues. The V segment lost 3 bases and the J segment 0 bases; nucleotides outside the gene matches: 10.

The chain has TRBV9 and TRBJ2-5, with D perhaps matching TRBD1 (5 bases). The CDR3 is 16 residues long. Looked up from germline, CDR1 is SGDLS and CDR2 is YYNGEE. Trimming left V 0 bases short and J 5 bases short, with 17 bases between. Written as DNA, the CDR3 is TGTGCCAGCAGCGTAGGGCCAGGGTTCGCAGATGAGACCCAGTACTTC. Its protein product is CASSVGPGFADETQYF.

V and J are TRBV4-2 and TRBJ2-1; 10 bases align to TRBD2. V lost 0 bases, J lost 8 bases, and 7 bases stayed unmatched. The CDR3 is made up of 16 amino acids. Germline lookup yields CDR1 LGHNA and CDR2 YNFKEQ. The CDR3 protein is CASSQDNLAGVDEQFF. The CDR3 bases are TGTGCCAGCAGCCAAGATAACCTAGCGGGAGTCGATGAGCAGTTCTTC.

This sequence joins TRBV28 and TRBJ2-2; TRBD1 aligns across 8 bases. V gave up 3 bases and J gave up 1 base; unmatched junction bases: 7. The CDR3 totals 17 residues. The germline V gene has CDR1 MDHEN and CDR2 SYDVKM. The CDR3, as DNA: TGTGCCAGCAGTTTTCCCCCGGGACAGGAGAACACCGGGGAGCTGTTTTTT. Protein: CASSFPPGQENTGELFF. Complete variable domain (other parts from reference TRBV28 and TRBJ2-2): DVKVTQSSRYLVKRTGEKVFLECVQDMDHENMFWYRQDPGLGLRLIYFSYDVKMKEKGDIPEGYSVSREKKERFSLILESASTNQTSMYLCASSFPPGQENTGELFFGEGSRLTVL.

As regards this clone: In the same sample, other DNA sequences code for this CDR3. The chain links TRBV9 to TRBJ2-1; 9 nucleotides line up with TRBD1. Germline trimming cut 2 bases from V and 7 bases from J; bases unmatched to any gene: 7. There are 15 residues in the CDR3. Germline V gives CDR1 SGDLS, CDR2 YYNGEE. In nucleotides, the CDR3 is TGTGCCAGCAGCGTTGTGACAGGGGGTCATAATGAGCAGTTCTTC. Translated: CASSVVTGGHNEQFF.

This clone is a singleton in its sample. The chain couples TRBV6-2 or TRBV6-3 to TRBJ2-7; 8 nucleotides agree with TRBD1. This CDR3 comprises 14 residues. Germline V gene sequence: CDR1 MNHEY, CDR2 SVGEGT. With V trimmed by 2 bases and J by 4 bases, 4 bases remained unmatched. CDR3 coding DNA: TGTGCCAGCAGTTACAACGACAGGGGTTACGAGCAGTACTTC. Amino acids: CASSYNDRGYEQYF.

This chain uses TRBV7-9 with TRBJ1-4; TRBD1 is a possible D gene (6 bases). The CDR3 contains 15 residues. V was pared by 2 bases and J by 7 bases, with 14 bases between. The germline V gene has CDR1 SEHNR and CDR2 FQNEAQ (reference sequence). The CDR3 loop is CASSLIWDKGEKLFF. CDR3 coding DNA: TGTGCCAGCAGCTTAATTTGGGACAAAGGTGAAAAACTGTTTTTT.

This clone showed up just once. The V gene is TRBV19, the J gene TRBJ2-1; weak D call: TRBD2 (5 bases). This CDR3 comprises 16 residues. Trimming stripped 0 bases from V and 4 bases from J, with 13 bases between. Germline V gene data show CDR1 as LNHDA and CDR2 as SQIVND (reference sequence). The CDR3 protein is CASSIDQSGSYNEQFF. As DNA, the CDR3 is TGTGCCAGTAGTATAGATCAAAGCGGAAGTTACAATGAGCAGTTCTTC.

The chain links TRBV21-1 to TRBJ2-7; the tabulated D call, TRBD1, remains unverified against the DNA. TRBV21-1 is flagged as a pseudogene. The CDR3 covers 15 residues. The CDR3 bases are TGTGCCAGCAGCAAACTCAGGGGGAGAGAAGTCGAGCAGTACTTC. Protein sequence: CASSKLRGREVEQYF.

The J gene is TRBJ2-1, the V gene TRBV7-9; 7 bases match TRBD2. The CDR3 is made up of 17 amino acids. Germline V gene lookup returns CDR1 SEHNR and CDR2 FQNEAQ (reference sequence). After removal of 0 bases from V and 0 bases from J, the junction contained 5 bases not matched to a gene. CDR3 nucleotide sequence: TGTGCCAGCAGCTTAGCTGACGGGAGGAGCTCCTACAATGAGCAGTTCTTC. Translating it yields CASSLADGRSSYNEQFF.

The V call is TRBV11-3, the J call TRBJ2-7, with 7 nucleotides matching TRBD2. The germline gives CDR1 SGHNT, CDR2 YENEEA. Trimming took 4 bases from V and 2 from J; bases not matched to a gene: 5. CDR3 length: 14 amino acids. CDR3 nucleotides: TGTGCCAGCAGCTCCTTTGGACTAGCCTACGAGCAGTACTTC. Amino acids: CASSSFGLAYEQYF.

The CDR3 region is CATSSTTSGRARDTQYF. CDR3 DNA: TGTGCCACCAGCAGTACTACTAGCGGGAGGGCCAGAGATACGCAGTATTTT. The J gene is TRBJ2-3, the V gene TRBV15, with 13 bases identical to TRBD2. From germline, CDR1 is LNHNV and CDR2 YYDKDF (reference sequence). J gave up 5 bases and V 3 bases, and 8 bases lay outside the gene matches. There are 17 residues in the CDR3.

V is TRBV6-5 and J is TRBJ2-5; D remains ambiguous. V was shortened by 2 bases and J by 5 bases, with 6 bases between the two germline ends. This CDR3 is built from 12 residues. Germline CDR1 is MNHEY and CDR2 is SVGAGI. The DNA for the CDR3 is TGTGCCAGCAGTTACGACTCTGAGACCCAGTACTTC. Translation gives CASSYDSETQYF.

The genes are TRBV29-1 and TRBJ2-1; D remains unclear. The CDR3 totals 14 residues. Trimming stripped 4 bases from V and 2 bases from J, with 12 bases between. Per germline, CDR1 SQVTM and CDR2 ANQGSEA. CDR3 DNA: TGCAGCGTTGTGAAGTTCGAGGCCTACAATGAGCAGTTCTTC. This codes for CSVVKFEAYNEQFF.

CDR3 region: CASSPLAGGGGTQYF. For the CDR3, the DNA is TGTGCCAGCAGCCCATTAGCGGGAGGAGGTGGGACCCAGTACTTC. V is TRBV7-6 and J is TRBJ2-5; 10 positions match TRBD2. Germline CDR1 and CDR2: SGHVS and FNYEAQ. This CDR3 contains 15 residues. V lost 5 bases to trimming and J lost 7 bases; unmatched junction nucleotides: 10.